This T cell receptor beta chain comes out of a study of healthy donors' naive CD4 and CD8 T cells. On the study more broadly: Donors came from three age groups: 20-25, 40-50 and 60-70 years. For TCR alpha, new primers spanned all functional IMGT alpha genes.

A linear amplification protocol produced the TCR libraries from 500 ng of total RNA. One entry per CDR3 protein results from TCRdb running MiXCR on the reads. The profile shows about 180,000 distinct CDR3 sequences, about 74% of them singletons. Concerning this clonotype itself: Its target is not known.

Study-wide points: Chains were not paired, since alpha and beta were sequenced in bulk.

Germline V gives CDR1 SGHDT, CDR2 YYEEEE. Trimming cost V 1 base and J 3 bases, with 7 bases left between them. The CDR3 covers 14 residues. J is TRBJ2-2 and V is TRBV5-6; D gene unclear. The receptor's source is a pool of human donors in good health; the sample pools cells from several healthy donors. Sequencing used naive CD4+ and CD8+ T cells sorted from blood, pooled from several donors. The CDR3 sequence is CASSLLDDTGELFF. CDR3 coding DNA: TGTGCCAGCAGCTTGTTGGATGACACCGGGGAGCTGTTTTTT. Supplemented by reference TRBV5-6 and TRBJ2-2, the full variable domain reads DAGVTQSPTHLIKTRGQQVTLRCSPKSGHDTVSWYQQALGQGPQFIFQYYEEEERQRGNFPDRFSGHQFPNYSSELNVNALLLGDSALYLCASSLLDDTGELFFGEGSRLTVL.